One T cell receptor beta chain is described in this entry. This sample is drawn from a study of blood T cell repertoires in COVID-19. As for the study in general: T cells, B-cell-depleted T cells, or PBMCs supplied cDNA or gDNA.

The CDR3 has 13 amino acids. Germline values: CDR1 SGDLS, CDR2 YYNGEE. The V and J ends lost 4 bases and 8 bases respectively, with 12 bases between them. Authors' methods: Amplification from reference gene primers served as the basis for estimated nucleated cell counts. Libraries were prepared by immunoSEQ multiplex PCR; TCRdb keeps only in-frame clonotypes and omits some of them. V and J calls and clone size are as listed in that table; D and trimming were resolved from the DNA. The sample carries 350,000 to 450,000 clones, roughly nine tenths recorded once. V is TRBV9 and J is TRBJ1-4; TRBD1 might be the D (5 bases). Sequencing was carried out using peripheral blood. This clonotype was sampled from a man between 40 and 49 years old with acute or convalescent COVID-19. The CDR3, as DNA: TGTGCCAGCAGCAGGGGTAGGGGCGAAAAACTGTTTTTT. It codes for CASSRGRGEKLFF.